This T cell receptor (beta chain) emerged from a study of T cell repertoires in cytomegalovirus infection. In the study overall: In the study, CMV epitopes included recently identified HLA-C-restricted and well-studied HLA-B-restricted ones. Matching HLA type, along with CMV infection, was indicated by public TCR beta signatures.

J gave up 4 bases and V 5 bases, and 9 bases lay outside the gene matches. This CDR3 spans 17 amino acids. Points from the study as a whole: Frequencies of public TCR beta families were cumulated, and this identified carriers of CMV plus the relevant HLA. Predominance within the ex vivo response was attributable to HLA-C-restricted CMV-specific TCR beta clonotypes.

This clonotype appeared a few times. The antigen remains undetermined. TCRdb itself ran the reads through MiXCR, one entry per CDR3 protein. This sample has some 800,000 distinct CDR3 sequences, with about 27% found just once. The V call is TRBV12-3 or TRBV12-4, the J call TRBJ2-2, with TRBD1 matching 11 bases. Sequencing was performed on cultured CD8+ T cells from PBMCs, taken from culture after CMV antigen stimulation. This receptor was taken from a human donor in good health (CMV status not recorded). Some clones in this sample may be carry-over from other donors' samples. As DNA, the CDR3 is TGTGCCAGCAGTCCACACGCCGGGACAGGGGGCACCGGGGAGCTGTTTTTT. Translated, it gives CASSPHAGTGGTGELFF.